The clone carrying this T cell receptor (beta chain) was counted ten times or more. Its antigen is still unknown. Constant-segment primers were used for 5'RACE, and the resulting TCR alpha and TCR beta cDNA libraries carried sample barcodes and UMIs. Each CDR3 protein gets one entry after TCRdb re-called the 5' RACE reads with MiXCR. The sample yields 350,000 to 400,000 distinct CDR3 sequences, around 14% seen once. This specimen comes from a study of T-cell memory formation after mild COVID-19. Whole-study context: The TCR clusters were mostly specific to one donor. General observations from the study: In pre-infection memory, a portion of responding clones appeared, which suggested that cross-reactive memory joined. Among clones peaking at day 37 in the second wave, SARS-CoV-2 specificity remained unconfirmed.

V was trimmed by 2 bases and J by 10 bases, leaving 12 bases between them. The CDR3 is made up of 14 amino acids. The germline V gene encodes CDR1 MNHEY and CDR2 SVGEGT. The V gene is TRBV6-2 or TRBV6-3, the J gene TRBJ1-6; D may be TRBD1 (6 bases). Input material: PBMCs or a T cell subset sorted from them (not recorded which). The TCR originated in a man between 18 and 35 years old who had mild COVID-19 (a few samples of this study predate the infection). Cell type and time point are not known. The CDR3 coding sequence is TGTGCCAGCAGTTACGGCCAGGGACACTCACCCCTCCACTTT. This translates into CASSYGQGHSPLHF.